Listed below are T cell receptor beta chains from one sample, sequenced in a study of response to subunit inactivated influenza vaccine. Each CDR3 protein is one row after TCRdb ran MiXCR on the RT-PCR reads. The sample comprises about 540,000 distinct CDR3 sequences, 20% to 25% of which are singletons, and 2.5% to 3% rests with the top ten. These data are also associated with another study on T cells expressing NK-cell markers.

Material: CD4+ T cells sorted from PBMCs, obtained about 13 days after vaccination. The receptor set was obtained from a middle-aged man who received an inactivated influenza vaccine. CDR3s include the opening cysteine and the closing phenylalanine or tryptophan. Fields, in order: D gene, V gene, J gene, clone size, CDR3 protein, CDR3 DNA. A D gene is named only where the DNA matches it firmly. The size entry is marked missing in some rows and otherwise reads once, few, many or a size class.

D: .; V: TRBV29-1; J: TRBJ2-1; size: many; CDR3: CSVDPTGYNEQFF; DNA: TGCAGCGTTGACCCGACAGGTTACAATGAGCAGTTCTTC
D: .; V: TRBV28; J: TRBJ2-7; size: .; CDR3: CAEAQSSYEQYF; DNA: TGTGCCGAGGCCCAGAGCTCCTACGAGCAGTACTTC
D: .; V: TRBV7-2; J: TRBJ2-5; size: few; CDR3: CASSSRRETQYF; DNA: TGTGCCAGCAGCTCCCGCCGAGAGACCCAGTACTTC
D: .; V: TRBV10-2; J: TRBJ1-3; size: few; CDR3: CASSDAGAAPRSGNTIYF; DNA: TGCGCCAGCAGTGACGCAGGGGCCGCTCCCCGGTCAGGAAACACCATATATTTT
D: .; V: TRBV29-1; J: TRBJ2-5; size: .; CDR3: CSVRQVLQETQYF; DNA: TGCAGCGTTCGCCAGGTACTCCAAGAGACCCAGTACTTC
D: TRBD1; V: TRBV18; J: TRBJ1-4; size: .; CDR3: CASSPTRDRATNEKLFF; DNA: TGTGCCAGCTCACCAACCCGGGACAGAGCAACTAATGAAAAACTGTTTTTT
D: TRBD1; V: TRBV29-1; J: TRBJ2-5; size: .; CDR3: CSVAGQASRRETQYF; DNA: TGCAGCGTTGCTGGACAGGCCTCCAGGAGAGAGACCCAGTACTTC
D: TRBD2; V: TRBV9; J: TRBJ2-1; size: few; CDR3: CASSVASASGSHEQFF; DNA: TGTGCCAGCAGCGTAGCTTCGGCTAGCGGGAGTCATGAGCAGTTCTTC
D: .; V: TRBV9; J: TRBJ2-3; size: few; CDR3: CASSVAASRDTQYF; DNA: TGTGCCAGCAGCGTAGCGGCTAGCCGGGATACGCAGTATTTT
D: TRBD1; V: TRBV15; J: TRBJ2-1; size: few; CDR3: CATSRSSTGTVLNEQFF; DNA: TGTGCCACCAGCAGATCCTCGACCGGGACAGTCCTCAATGAGCAGTTCTTC
D: TRBD2; V: TRBV25-1; J: TRBJ2-1; size: few; CDR3: CASNPSGDVGKFF; DNA: TGTGCCAGCAACCCTAGCGGGGACGTCGGGAAGTTCTTC
D: TRBD1; V: TRBV29-1; J: TRBJ2-7; size: .; CDR3: CSAGIQQGYEQYF; DNA: TGCAGCGCTGGAATTCAACAGGGGTACGAGCAGTACTTC
D: .; V: TRBV6-2/TRBV6-3; J: TRBJ2-7; size: few; CDR3: CASSYSILTYEQYF; DNA: TGTGCCAGCAGTTACTCTATCCTAACCTACGAGCAGTACTTC
D: .; V: TRBV12-3/TRBV12-4; J: TRBJ2-1; size: .; CDR3: CASIRREIAYEQFF; DNA: TGTGCCAGCATTCGCAGGGAGATTGCTTATGAGCAGTTCTTC
D: .; V: TRBV20-1; J: TRBJ1-1; size: few; CDR3: CSADPPASMNTEAFF; DNA: TGCAGTGCTGACCCCCCCGCAAGCATGAACACTGAAGCTTTCTTT
D: TRBD1; V: TRBV30; J: TRBJ1-2; size: .; CDR3: CAWTRIQGVGYTF; DNA: TGTGCCTGGACCCGAATACAGGGGGTTGGCTACACCTTC
D: TRBD1; V: TRBV5-1; J: TRBJ2-5; size: few; CDR3: CASSTLTGGAYQTQYF; DNA: TGCGCCAGCAGCACCCTGACAGGGGGCGCGTACCAGACCCAGTACTTC
D: .; V: TRBV29-1; J: TRBJ2-3; size: .; CDR3: CSAARGTDTQYF; DNA: TGCAGCGCTGCGAGGGGCACAGATACGCAGTATTTT
D: .; V: TRBV7-9; J: TRBJ1-1; size: few; CDR3: CASSLGSLHRASDRSF; DNA: TGTGCCAGCAGCTTAGGGAGCCTACACCGGGCCAGCGATAGATCCTTT
D: .; V: TRBV5-1; J: TRBJ2-5; size: many; CDR3: CASSPDLETQYF; DNA: TGCGCCAGCAGCCCGGACCTAGAGACCCAGTACTTC
D: .; V: TRBV4-2; J: TRBJ2-1; size: many; CDR3: CASSQDFQSNNEQFF; DNA: TGTGCCAGCAGCCAAGATTTCCAGTCTAACAATGAGCAGTTCTTC
D: TRBD1; V: TRBV4-3; J: TRBJ1-6; size: few; CDR3: CASSQDRDRGVSPLHF; DNA: TGCGCCAGCAGCCAAGACAGGGACAGGGGTGTTTCACCCCTCCACTTT
D: TRBD1; V: TRBV5-1; J: TRBJ2-3; size: few; CDR3: CASSSRDRETQYF; DNA: TGCGCCAGCAGCTCCAGGGACAGGGAGACGCAGTATTTT
D: .; V: TRBV4-2; J: TRBJ1-1; size: .; CDR3: CASSQAQGNTEAFF; DNA: TGTGCCAGCAGCCAGGCTCAGGGGAACACTGAAGCTTTCTTT
D: .; V: TRBV20-1; J: TRBJ1-4; size: .; CDR3: CSANPPPTATEKLFF; DNA: TGCAGTGCTAACCCCCCACCCACAGCGACTGAAAAACTGTTTTTT
D: TRBD2; V: TRBV20-1; J: TRBJ2-5; size: .; CDR3: CSATFPGLAGQETQYF; DNA: TGCAGTGCAACTTTCCCGGGACTAGCGGGTCAGGAGACCCAGTACTTC
D: .; V: TRBV6-5; J: TRBJ2-4; size: .; CDR3: CASSSDRRWAKNIQYF; DNA: TGTGCCAGCAGTTCAGACAGGCGTTGGGCCAAAAACATTCAGTACTTC
D: TRBD1; V: TRBV29-1; J: TRBJ2-5; size: few; CDR3: CSAQGAGEETQYF; DNA: TGCAGCGCCCAGGGGGCAGGGGAAGAGACCCAGTACTTC
D: TRBD1; V: TRBV10-3; J: TRBJ2-7; size: .; CDR3: CAISFQGAGEQYF; DNA: TGTGCCATCAGTTTTCAGGGGGCGGGCGAGCAGTACTTC
D: .; V: TRBV2; J: TRBJ1-2; size: .; CDR3: CASSEARGPGGGYTF; DNA: TGTGCCAGCAGTGAAGCGCGGGGGCCCGGGGGTGGCTACACCTTC
D: .; V: TRBV5-1; J: TRBJ1-4; size: few; CDR3: CASTPGGGNEKLFF; DNA: TGCGCCAGCACCCCCGGGGGCGGTAATGAAAAACTGTTTTTT
D: .; V: TRBV2; J: TRBJ1-5; size: .; CDR3: CASSEQGLNQPQHF; DNA: TGTGCCAGCAGTGAACAGGGTCTTAATCAGCCCCAGCATTTT
D: TRBD1; V: TRBV5-1; J: TRBJ2-7; size: few; CDR3: CASSSSGTGRGEQYF; DNA: TGCGCCAGCAGCAGTTCCGGGACAGGGAGGGGCGAGCAGTACTTC
D: .; V: TRBV7-2; J: TRBJ2-7; size: .; CDR3: CASSSVRSSYEQYF; DNA: TGTGCCAGCAGCTCAGTCCGGAGTTCCTACGAGCAGTACTTC